A selection of T cell receptor beta chains follows, all from one sample in a study of blood T cell repertoires in COVID-19. Sequencing was performed with immunoSEQ multiplex PCR; in TCRdb, only in-frame clones are kept and a portion is missing. The sample holds roughly 130,000 clones, about 89% seen once. The source material was peripheral blood. These receptors originate from a woman in her sixties or seventies with acute or convalescent COVID-19. Both conserved end residues are part of each CDR3. D genes are given only for firm matches. Clone sizes are given selectively: once, few, many, or a class where the clone is expanded.

TRBV6-5	TRBJ2-1	.	TRBD1	TGTGCCAGCAGTTACCCGCCCAGGGGGTCCTACAATGAGCAGTTCTTC	CASSYPPRGSYNEQFF
TRBV30	TRBJ1-4	once	TRBD1	TGTGCCTCCAACGACAGGGACGGTGAAAAACTGTTTTTT	CASNDRDGEKLFF
TRBV5-4	TRBJ1-1	few	.	TGTGCCAGCAGCTTGGCGAGAACTGAAGCTTTCTTT	CASSLARTEAFF
TRBV6-5	TRBJ1-1	.	.	TGTGCCAGCAGTTACCGGCGGGACACTGAAGCTTTCTTT	CASSYRRDTEAFF
TRBV2	TRBJ1-5	.	TRBD1	TGTGCCAGCAGCCCTACAGGGGAGCAGCCCCAGCATTTT	CASSPTGEQPQHF
TRBV28	TRBJ1-1	.	.	TGTGCCAGCAGTTTTGAGGGTACTGAAGCTTTCTTT	CASSFEGTEAFF
TRBV4-1	TRBJ1-6	.	.	.	CASSHFGSGTQNSPLHF
TRBV14	TRBJ2-2	few	TRBD1	TGTGCCAGCAGCCAGGGACAGGGATTCCCCGGGGAGCTGTTTTTT	CASSQGQGFPGELFF
TRBV6-5	TRBJ2-2	.	TRBD2	TGTGCCATCCGGTGGACTAGCGGAGTCGGGGAGCTGTTTTTT	CAIRWTSGVGELFF
TRBV19	TRBJ2-2	.	TRBD2	TGTGCCAGTAGTACCGGACTAGCGGCAACCGGGGAGCTGTTTTTT	CASSTGLAATGELFF
TRBV5-1	TRBJ2-2	.	.	TGCGCCAGCAGCTTGCACCCAGACACCGGGGAGCTGTTTTTT	CASSLHPDTGELFF
TRBV27	TRBJ1-1	.	.	TGTGCCAGCAGCTCACAGGGTATCATGAACACTGAAGCTTTCTTT	CASSSQGIMNTEAFF
TRBV20-1	TRBJ1-5	.	.	TGCAGTGCTAGTGGGGGTCCGGGGGGCAATCAGCCCCAGCATTTT	CSASGGPGGNQPQHF
TRBV18	TRBJ1-4	.	TRBD1	TGTGCCAGCTCGCGGACAGGGGGCAACGAAAAACTGTTTTTT	CASSRTGGNEKLFF